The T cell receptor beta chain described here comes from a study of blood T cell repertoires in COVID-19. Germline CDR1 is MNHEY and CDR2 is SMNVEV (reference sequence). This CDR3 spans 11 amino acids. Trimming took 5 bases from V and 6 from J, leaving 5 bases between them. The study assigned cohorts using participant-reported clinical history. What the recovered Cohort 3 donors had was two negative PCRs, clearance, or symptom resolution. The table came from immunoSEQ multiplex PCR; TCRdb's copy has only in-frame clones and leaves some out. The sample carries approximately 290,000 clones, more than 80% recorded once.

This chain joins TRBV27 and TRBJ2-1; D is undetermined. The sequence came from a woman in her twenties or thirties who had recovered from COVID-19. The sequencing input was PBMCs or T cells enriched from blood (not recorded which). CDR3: CASSRLNEQFF. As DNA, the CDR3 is TGTGCCAGCAGTCGACTCAATGAGCAGTTCTTC.